The rows below give T cell receptor beta chains drawn from one sample of a study of tumor and adjacent non-tumor tissue in lung cancer. A single record per CDR3 protein comes from TCRdb applying MiXCR to the multiplex PCR reads. This table has 80,000 to 100,000 distinct CDR3 sequences, more than 80% appearing once. The specimen was distant non-tumor lung tissue. All receptors derive from a man in his 60s with small cell lung cancer. The CDR3 runs from the conserved cysteine through the conserved F or W. The order of the fields is clone size, J gene, V gene, D gene, CDR3 protein, CDR3 DNA. The D gene is left open where the match is weak. Only part of the rows carry a size: once, few, many, or a class if the clone is expanded.

. | TRBJ2-1 | TRBV6-5 | TRBD2 | CASSYSIWGLANNVQFF | TGTGCCAGCAGTTACTCGATCTGGGGACTAGCAAACAATGTGCAGTTCTTC
. | TRBJ2-3 | TRBV11-2 | . | CASSFSYLDTQCF | TGTGCCAGCAGCTTCTCTTATTTAGATACGCAGTGTTTT
. | TRBJ2-5 | TRBV11-2 | TRBD2 | CASISRLAVLDAQYF | TGTGCCAGCATCTCGCGACTAGCGGTCCTAGATGCCCAGTACTTC
many | TRBJ2-2 | TRBV6-5 | TRBD1 | CASSYENQGAGELFF | TGTGCCAGCAGTTATGAAAATCAGGGGGCCGGGGAGCTGTTTTTT
. | TRBJ2-1 | TRBV5-1 | . | CASSFSGNEQFF | TGCGCCAGTAGCTTTTCCGGCAATGAGCAGTTCTTC
. | TRBJ2-2 | TRBV10-3 | TRBD1 | CAISDRTGPLSGELFF | TGTGCCATCAGTGACCGGACAGGGCCGCTGTCCGGGGAGCTGTTTTTT
. | TRBJ2-1 | TRBV11-2 | TRBD2 | CDSSLVARTSRSNEQFF | TGTGACAGCAGCTTAGTGGCTCGGACTAGTAGGAGTAATGAGCAGTTCTTC
. | TRBJ2-1 | TRBV11-1 | . | CARSLERTTYNEQFF | TGTGCCAGGAGCTTGGAGAGAACGACCTACAATGAGCAGTTCTTC
. | TRBJ2-1 | TRBV28 | TRBD1 | CASNTTGVGEQFF | TGTGCCAGCAATACCACAGGGGTAGGTGAGCAGTTCTTC
. | TRBJ2-5 | TRBV9 | . | CATSVRETQYF | TGTGCCACCAGCGTAAGAGAGACCCAGTACTTC
. | TRBJ2-1 | TRBV6-5 | . | CASSYTGGVGNDQFF | TGTGCCAGCAGTTACACTGGGGGAGTGGGTAATGACCAATTCTTC
. | TRBJ1-1 | TRBV5-6 | TRBD1 | CASSRDRVYIEAFF | TGCGCCAGCAGCAGGGACAGGGTTTACATTGAAGCTTTCTTT
many | TRBJ2-7 | TRBV12-3/TRBV12-4 | . | CASSLTSYEQYF | TGTGCCAGCAGCCTAACCTCCTACGAGCAGTACTTC
. | TRBJ1-5 | TRBV6-5 | . | CASSLSPMVGEGNQPQHF | TGTGCCAGTAGCCTATCGCCGATGGTAGGGGAGGGCAATCAGCCCCAGCATTTT
few | TRBJ2-1 | TRBV10-3 | . | CPISEETTKYNEQLF | TGTCCCATCAGTGAAGAGACCACCAAATACAATGAGCAGTTATTC
. | TRBJ2-1 | TRBV2 | TRBD2 | CANSEGGTSGSRVDNEQLF | TGTGCCAACAGTGAAGGCGGGACTAGCGGGAGTAGGGTAGACAATGAGCAGTTATTC
. | TRBJ2-3 | TRBV29-1 | . | CIVEAWTADTQYF | TGCATCGTTGAAGCCTGGACAGCAGATACGCAGTATTTC
many | TRBJ2-7 | TRBV5-1 | . | CASSLEGTNEQYF | TGCGCCAGCAGCTTGGAAGGTACAAACGAGCAGTACTTC